One sample yielded the 9 T cell receptor beta chains listed below, sequenced in a study of T cells in Graves' hyperthyroidism and ophthalmopathy. The investigators amplified TCR beta CDR3 regions from RNA transcripts. The primer set for the first-round RT-PCR of the TCR CDR3 was HTBI. TCRdb reprocessed the multiplex PCR reads via MiXCR and lists one record per CDR3 protein. The repertoire holds some 560,000 distinct CDR3 sequences, with 14% as singletons. The sample consisted of blood. These receptors were obtained from a woman in her thirties or forties with Graves' hyperthyroidism.

In its sample, this clonotype was seen a few times. V usage is TRBV10-2 and J usage is TRBJ2-5; TRBD2 aligns across 8 bases. After removal of 3 bases from V and 4 bases from J, the junction contained 10 bases not matched to a gene. The germline V gene encodes CDR1 WSHSY and CDR2 SAAADI. The CDR3 is made up of 16 amino acids. The CDR3 DNA follows: TGCGCCAGCAGTGATTCCCGGGAGGGCCCTCGAGAGACCCAGTACTTC. This sequence encodes CASSDSREGPRETQYF.

This clonotype was recorded many times. J is TRBJ1-2 and V is TRBV12-3 or TRBV12-4; no definite D call. V was pared by 6 bases and J by 5 bases, with 19 bases between. This CDR3 contains 15 residues. The CDR3 nucleotides read TGTGCCAGCAGCCCTTACCCGGCCGAACGGTATGGCTACACCTTC. It codes for CASSPYPAERYGYTF.

This clonotype was found a few times. The chain's CDR3 is CASSQQGGTTGELFF. The CDR3 DNA sequence: TGTGCCAGCAGCCAACAGGGCGGAACCACCGGGGAGCTGTTTTTT. The V and J genes are TRBV3-1 and TRBJ2-2, with a tentative D call TRBD1 (5 bases). This CDR3 is built from 15 residues. Germline V lookup: CDR1 LGHDT, CDR2 YNNKEL (reference sequence). V lost 2 bases and J lost 4, with 11 bases in between. The full variable domain, in which reference TRBV3-1 and TRBJ2-2 provide the parts outside the CDR3, is DTAVSQTPKYLVTQMGNDKSIKCEQNLGHDTMYWYKQDSKKFLKIMFSYNNKELIINETVPNRFSPKSPDKAHLNLHINSLELGDSAVYFCASSQQGGTTGELFFGEGSRLTVL.

The V and J genes are TRBV28 and TRBJ1-4; perhaps TRBD1 as D (6 bases). CDR1 is MDHEN and CDR2 is SYDVKM in the germline V gene. V was trimmed by 7 bases and J by 7 bases, leaving 19 bases between them. The CDR3 sequence is 15 residues long. The CDR3, as DNA: TGTGCCAGCACCTTCCTGGGGGCTGAGGGTGAAAAACTGTTTTTT. Translating it yields CASTFLGAEGEKLFF.

CDR3 in DNA: TGTGCCAGCAGCCAGAGCGGGGTTTTCGGCTATGGCTACACCTTC. It encodes CASSQSGVFGYGYTF. This chain uses TRBV3-1 with TRBJ1-2; unclear D gene. V was cut by 3 bases and J by 4 bases, with 15 bases left in between. This CDR3 is built from 15 residues. CDR1 LGHDT and CDR2 YNNKEL come from the germline V gene (reference sequence).

DNA of the CDR3: TGTGCCAGCAGTTACATGGAAGGCTATGAGCAGTACTTC. It specifies CASSYMEGYEQYF. The gene calls are TRBV6-5 and TRBJ2-7; D remains unclear. This CDR3 is built from 13 residues. The V end lost 2 bases, the J end lost 7 bases, and 12 bases lay between the germline ends. Germline values: CDR1 MNHEY, CDR2 SVGAGI.

In this sample, this clonotype turned up many times. V gene TRBV28 combines with J gene TRBJ2-4, with 7 nucleotides matching TRBD1. The CDR3 is 15 residues long. Germline CDR1 and CDR2: MDHEN and SYDVKM. Trimming removed 5 bases from V and 3 bases from J; junction bases left unmatched: 7. The CDR3 DNA follows: TGTGCCAGCAGTCCAAGGGGGCTTGGCAAAAACATTCAGTACTTC. This codes for CASSPRGLGKNIQYF.

The chain has TRBV6-1 and TRBJ2-1; TRBD2 is a possible D gene (5 bases). Looked up from germline, CDR1 is MNHNS and CDR2 is SASEGT. This CDR3 comprises 12 residues. V dropped 10 bases and J dropped 4 bases, with 11 bases sitting between them. The CDR3 is CAIGGGYNEQFF. Here the CDR3 DNA reads TGTGCCATAGGAGGCGGGTACAATGAGCAGTTCTTC.

This clonotype was recorded at least ten times. This chain connects TRBV11-3 to TRBJ1-1; possible D gene TRBD1, 5 bases. Trimming shortened V by 0 bases and J by 8 bases, and 10 bases separated the two germline ends. The germline V gene has CDR1 SGHNT and CDR2 YENEEA. The CDR3 runs to 13 residues. CDR3 sequence reads: CASSLDPGLEAFF. The DNA for the CDR3 is TGTGCCAGCAGCTTAGATCCGGGGCTAGAAGCTTTCTTT.